This T cell receptor (beta chain) was sequenced for a study of patients and donors after allogeneic stem cell transplantation (dated by TCRdb to 2019 to 2021). This clonotype was observed a few times. It lacks a known antigen. Base qualities are missing; no much larger clone stands one base away. Receptor amplification or capture employed RT-PCR. This sample was sequenced with a NextSeq 550. TCRdb reworked the public reads: Q25 trimming with fastp, MiXCR clone assembly, productive beta chains retained. Rows matching on CDR3 protein sequence are summarized as one entry with the most common DNA and genes. This sample lists over 400,000 distinct CDR3 sequences; roughly 17% were detected once. In total, the top ten clones hold over 6% of the sample. The CDR3 spans 15 residues, from the cysteine through the phenylalanine. Only CDR3 DNA is held: 45 bases, read in frame from base 1. V loses 5 bases, J loses 3 bases, and the germline ends lie 11 bases apart. From a lookup of the germline V gene, CDR1 and CDR2 are SGHTA and FQGTGA.

This sequence originates from a human donor who was either an allogeneic HSCT recipient or a stem cell or donor lymphocyte infusion donor (not recorded which). It is not recorded whose cells these are; they may come from a transplant donor. Sequencing used blood, either unsorted or a sorted T cell fraction (not recorded which). The rearranged segments are TRBV7-3 and TRBJ2-6; the D gene lacks a confident call. The CDR3 protein is CASSLPLVGANVLTF. The nucleotides are TGTGCCAGCAGCCTACCGCTTGTTGGGGCCAACGTCCTGACTTTC.